A single sample gave rise to the 21 T cell receptor beta chains below, sequenced in a study of blood T cell repertoires in COVID-19 (dated by TCRdb to the early 2020s). The library was obtained by the immunoSEQ multiplex PCR assay. TCRdb's version of the immuneACCESS table is confined to in-frame rearrangements and falls short of the full clone set. An unresolved V gene accounts for under half of the shortfall where checked; the remainder is of unknown origin. A total of 330,000 or so clones appear in this sample, roughly 90% of them only once. Together, the top ten hold around a sixth of the sample. Material for sequencing was PBMCs or T cells enriched from blood (not recorded which). The receptors here all came from a woman younger than 45 who had recovered from COVID-19.

The sample holds many counts of this clone. The rearrangement joins TRBV28 to TRBJ1-5, with 7 positions matching TRBD1. Trimming took 4 bases from V and 3 from J; bases not matched to a gene: 9. CDR1 MDHEN and CDR2 SYDVKM come from the germline V gene. The CDR3 is 16 amino acids. The CDR3: CASSSLDRDINQPQHF. The CDR3 DNA reads TGTGCCAGCAGTTCTTTAGACAGGGATATCAATCAGCCCCAGCATTTT.

The chain combines TRBV28 with TRBJ1-6, with D hard to call. This CDR3 contains 15 residues. Germline values: CDR1 MDHEN, CDR2 SYDVKM. The ends were cut back, 8 bases at V and 2 bases at J, with 13 bases in the middle. The CDR3 here is CASGGLATYNSPLHF. In DNA, the CDR3 is TGTGCCAGCGGAGGGCTCGCGACCTATAATTCACCCCTCCACTTT.

The chain is built from TRBV7-9 and TRBJ2-1, with D unresolved. Germline lookup yields CDR1 SEHNR and CDR2 FQNEAQ (reference sequence). CDR3 size: 11 residues. V was pared by 8 bases and J by 10 bases, with 12 bases between. Here the CDR3 reads CASGNSVEQFF. The CDR3 DNA is TGTGCCAGCGGTAACTCGGTGGAGCAGTTCTTC. The full variable domain, completed using reference TRBV7-9 and TRBJ2-1, is DTGVSQNPRHKITKRGQNVTFRCDPISEHNRLYWYRQTLGQGPEFLTYFQNEAQLEKSRLLSDRFSAERPKGSFSTLEIQRTEQGDSAMYLCASGNSVEQFFGPGTRLTVL.

The chain uses TRBV5-1 and TRBJ2-7, with a possible D match to TRBD1 (6 bases). CDR1 and CDR2 (germline): SGHRS, YFSETQ. The CDR3 loop spans 15 amino acids. V was clipped by 0 bases and J by 6 bases, with 16 bases between them. The CDR3 sequence is CASSLDTGPSGEQYF. CDR3 nucleotide sequence: TGCGCCAGCAGCTTGGATACAGGGCCCTCCGGCGAGCAGTACTTC. Supplemented by reference TRBV5-1 and TRBJ2-7, the full variable domain reads KAGVTQTPRYLIKTRGQQVTLSCSPISGHRSVSWYQQTPGQGLQFLFEYFSETQRNKGNFPGRFSGRQFSNSRSEMNVSTLELGDSALYLCASSLDTGPSGEQYFGPGTRLTVT.

The chain is built from TRBV11-3 and TRBJ2-3, with TRBD2 matching over 15 bases. Germline V gene sequence: CDR1 SGHNT, CDR2 YENEEA. The CDR3 has 18 amino acids. V dropped 5 bases and J dropped 3; count of bases not matched to a gene: 9. The CDR3 loop is CASSPGAGLAGGTDTQYF. The CDR3 region has the DNA TGTGCCAGCAGCCCCGGAGCGGGACTAGCGGGGGGAACAGATACGCAGTATTTT.

The sample holds one count of this clone. The V and J genes are TRBV6-1 and TRBJ1-2; D perhaps matches TRBD1 (6 bases). The germline V gene has CDR1 MNHNS and CDR2 SASEGT. V was trimmed by 3 bases and J by 4 bases, leaving 9 bases between them. The CDR3 contains 13 residues. This CDR3 reads CASSDNRVYGYTF. The CDR3 coding sequence is TGTGCCAGCAGTGACAACAGGGTCTATGGCTACACCTTC.

The chain couples TRBV28 to TRBJ2-3; 9 bases match TRBD2. CDR1 MDHEN and CDR2 SYDVKM come from the germline V gene. This CDR3 is 15 amino acids long. J lost 2 bases, V lost 2 bases, and 2 bases had no gene match. The CDR3: CASSLAGGPTDTQYF. As DNA, the CDR3 is TGTGCCAGCAGTTTAGCGGGGGGGCCCACAGATACGCAGTATTTT.

The V gene is TRBV18, the J gene TRBJ2-2; 7 positions agree with TRBD2. V shed 2 bases, J shed 0 bases, and the junction held 3 bases outside the gene matches. Looked up from germline, CDR1 is KGHSH and CDR2 is LQKENI. This CDR3 is built from 16 residues. The CDR3 loop is CASSPTSAANTGELFF. The CDR3 DNA is TGTGCCAGCTCACCAACTAGCGCCGCGAACACCGGGGAGCTGTTTTTT.

V and J are TRBV9 and TRBJ1-2; no definite D call. V was clipped by 2 bases and J by 0 bases, with 14 bases between them. The CDR3 extends over 16 amino acids. Germline assignment: CDR1 SGDLS and CDR2 YYNGEE. The CDR3 nucleotides are TGTGCCAGCAGCGTCGTCGACTACGAGGCTAACTATGGCTACACCTTC. Its protein is CASSVVDYEANYGYTF. Drawing the rest from reference TRBV9 and TRBJ1-2, the complete variable domain is DSGVTQTPKHLITATGQRVTLRCSPRSGDLSVYWYQQSLDQGLQFLIQYYNGEERAKGNILERFSAQQFPDLHSELNLSSLELGDSALYFCASSVVDYEANYGYTFGSGTRLTVV.

This sequence joins TRBV25-1 and TRBJ1-1; 9 nucleotides agree with TRBD1. The germline CDR1 and CDR2 sequences are MGHDK and SYGVNS. With 3 bases clipped from V and 3 bases from J, the junction kept 5 bases outside the gene matches. The length of the CDR3 is 15 residues. CDR3 sequence reads: CASSDLDRGHTEAFF. CDR3 bases: TGTGCCAGCAGTGACTTGGACAGGGGCCACACTGAAGCTTTCTTT.

The rearrangement uses TRBV4-3 and TRBJ2-7, with a weak D call TRBD2 (5 bases). The CDR3 has 14 amino acids. The V and J ends lost 7 bases and 9 bases respectively, with 22 bases between them. Germline V lookup: CDR1 LGHNA, CDR2 YSLEER. CDR3 region: CASNPGLGGVSQYF. CDR3 bases: TGCGCCAGCAACCCCGGACTGGGTGGGGTGTCGCAGTACTTC.

Note on this clone: The sample carries other DNA sequences with the same CDR3. The CDR3 here is CASSSGTSFYEQYF. CDR3 DNA: TGTGCCAGCAGTTCCGGGACTAGTTTCTACGAGCAGTACTTC. This chain joins TRBV7-9 and TRBJ2-7; 8 nucleotides agree with TRBD2. V dropped 6 bases and J dropped 3; count of bases not matched to a gene: 7. The CDR3 covers 14 residues. Germline V CDR1 and CDR2: SEHNR, FQNEAQ (reference sequence).

The J gene is TRBJ2-3, the V gene TRBV13, with D perhaps TRBD2 (5 bases). The V and J ends lost 3 bases and 0 bases respectively, with 25 bases between them. Per germline, CDR1 PRHDT and CDR2 FYEKMQ (reference sequence). The CDR3 totals 20 residues. CDR3 nucleotides: TGTGCCAGCAGCTTCGGAGGTCTCCACGGACCACCTCCTAGCACAGATACGCAGTATTTT. Translating it yields CASSFGGLHGPPPSTDTQYF.

V is TRBV4-1 and J is TRBJ2-3; maybe TRBD2 (6 bases). CDR3 size: 16 residues. Trimming stripped 3 bases from V and 0 bases from J, with 13 bases between. Germline V lookup: CDR1 MGHRA, CDR2 YSYEKL. Here the CDR3 reads CASSQEGLPSTDTQYF. DNA of the CDR3: TGCGCCAGCAGCCAGGAGGGACTCCCCAGCACAGATACGCAGTATTTT.

V usage is TRBV7-2 and J usage is TRBJ1-1; 7 bases are a match to TRBD1. Germline CDR1 is SGHTA and CDR2 is FQGNSA. This CDR3 has 14 amino acids. V lost 1 base and J lost 5; bases outside the gene matches: 4. The CDR3 reads CASSLEGGETEAFF. The CDR3 DNA is TGTGCCAGCAGCTTAGAAGGGGGCGAAACTGAAGCTTTCTTT. Full variable domain (outside the CDR3, taken from reference TRBV7-2 and TRBJ1-1): GAGVSQSPSNKVTEKGKDVELRCDPISGHTALYWYRQSLGQGLEFLIYFQGNSAPDKSGLPSDRFSAERTGGSVSTLTIQRTQQEDSAVYLCASSLEGGETEAFFGQGTRLTVV.

The V and J genes are TRBV5-6 and TRBJ1-1, with no clear D. The germline V gene has CDR1 SGHDT and CDR2 YYEEEE. With 0 bases removed from V and 8 bases from J, the gap between germline ends came to 5 bases. The CDR3 runs to 11 residues. CDR3 in amino acids: CASSLAREAFF. Written as DNA, the CDR3 is TGTGCCAGCAGCTTGGCCAGAGAAGCTTTCTTT.

V usage is TRBV29-1 and J usage is TRBJ2-1; unclear D gene. Germline V CDR1 and CDR2: SQVTM, ANQGSEA. V lost 5 bases and J 10 bases, leaving 18 bases between the germline ends. The CDR3 sequence is 13 residues long. The CDR3 protein is CSVFMAGRAEQFF. DNA for the CDR3: TGCAGCGTTTTTATGGCAGGCCGCGCGGAGCAGTTCTTC.

This rearrangement joins TRBV28 to TRBJ2-2; no firm D call. The germline V gene has CDR1 MDHEN and CDR2 SYDVKM. Deletions cut 3 bases from V and 6 bases from J, with 14 bases between. This CDR3 comprises 15 residues. Here the CDR3 DNA reads TGTGCCAGCAGTTTCCGAGGCCCAAACTCCGGGGAGCTGTTTTTT. Translated: CASSFRGPNSGELFF. The complete variable domain, with remaining parts taken from reference TRBV28 and TRBJ2-2, reads DVKVTQSSRYLVKRTGEKVFLECVQDMDHENMFWYRQDPGLGLRLIYFSYDVKMKEKGDIPEGYSVSREKKERFSLILESASTNQTSMYLCASSFRGPNSGELFFGEGSRLTVL.

This chain connects TRBV19 to TRBJ2-6, with D maybe TRBD1 (5 bases). This CDR3 is built from 15 residues. V was trimmed by 7 bases and J by 2 bases, leaving 12 bases between them. Germline V gene lookup returns CDR1 LNHDA and CDR2 SQIVND (reference sequence). CDR3 sequence reads: CASKDIGTGANVLTF. The CDR3 DNA sequence: TGTGCCAGTAAGGACATCGGAACTGGGGCCAACGTCCTGACTTTC.

The chain uses TRBV28 and TRBJ2-1; TRBD2 matches 8 bases. The CDR3 consists of 16 residues. Losses at the gene ends were 7 bases for V and 5 bases for J; bases not matched to a gene: 13. The germline V gene has CDR1 MDHEN and CDR2 SYDVKM. The CDR3 coding sequence is TGTGCCAGCACCACAGAGTCAGCGGGGGCCAACAATGAGCAGTTCTTC. It encodes CASTTESAGANNEQFF.

The gene calls are TRBV5-4 and TRBJ2-1; tentatively, D is TRBD1 (5 bases). The CDR3 covers 15 residues. Germline V lookup: CDR1 SGHNT, CDR2 YYREEE (reference sequence). Between the trimmed V and J ends, which lost 0 bases and 5 bases, there was a span of 12 bases. CDR3 in amino acids: CASSLGQPYDNEQFF. Here the CDR3 DNA reads TGTGCCAGCAGCTTGGGACAGCCTTACGACAATGAGCAGTTCTTC.